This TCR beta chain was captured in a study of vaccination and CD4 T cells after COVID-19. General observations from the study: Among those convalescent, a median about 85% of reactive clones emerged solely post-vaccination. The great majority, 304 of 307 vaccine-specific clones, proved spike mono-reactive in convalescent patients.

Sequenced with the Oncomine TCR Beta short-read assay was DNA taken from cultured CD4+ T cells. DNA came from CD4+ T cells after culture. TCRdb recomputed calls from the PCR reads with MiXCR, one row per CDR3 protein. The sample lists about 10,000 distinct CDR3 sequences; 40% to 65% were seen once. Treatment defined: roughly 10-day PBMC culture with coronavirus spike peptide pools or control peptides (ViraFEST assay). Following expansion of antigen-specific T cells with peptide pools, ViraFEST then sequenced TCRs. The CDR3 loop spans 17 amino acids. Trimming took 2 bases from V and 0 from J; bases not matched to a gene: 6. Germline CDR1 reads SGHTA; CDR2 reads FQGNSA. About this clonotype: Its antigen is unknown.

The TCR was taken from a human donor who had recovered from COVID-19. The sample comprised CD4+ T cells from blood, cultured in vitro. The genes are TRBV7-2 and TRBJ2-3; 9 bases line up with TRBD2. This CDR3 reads CASSLRRGGRSTDTQYF. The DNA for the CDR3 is TGTGCCAGCAGCTTACGGCGGGGGGGCCGCAGCACAGATACGCAGTATTTT. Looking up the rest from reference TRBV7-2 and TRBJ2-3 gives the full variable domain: GAGVSQSPSNKVTEKGKDVELRCDPISGHTALYWYRQSLGQGLEFLIYFQGNSAPDKSGLPSDRFSAERTGGSVSTLTIQRTQQEDSAVYLCASSLRRGGRSTDTQYFGPGTRLTVL.